The next 6 T cell receptor beta chains were all read from a single sample in a study of T-cell reconstitution after alpha-beta-depleted transplantation in children. Unique molecular identifiers were incorporated during preparation of the TCRbeta library. TCRdb independently ran MiXCR on the PCR reads; one entry per CDR3 protein. The sample contains about 600,000 distinct CDR3 sequences, over 10% of which appear only once. The material sequenced was PBMCs, mostly from graft donor cells, taken 360 days after TCRalphabeta/CD19-depleted stem cell transplant. The source of these receptors is a male patient under 18 who had a stem cell transplant for acute myeloid leukemia, so the T cells may come from the graft donor.

The rearrangement joins TRBV12-3 or TRBV12-4 to TRBJ2-3; the match to TRBD2 covers 7 bases. V was pared by 2 bases and J by 6 bases, with 14 bases of the junction left unmatched. There are 17 residues in the CDR3. The CDR3 region is CASSLRMAGEVWDTQYF. CDR3 nucleotide sequence: TGTGCCAGCAGTTTAAGAATGGCGGGAGAGGTTTGGGATACGCAGTATTTT.

This clonotype was picked up a small number of times. The V and J genes are TRBV2 and TRBJ2-7, with 9 bases matching TRBD1. Trimming cost V 1 base and J 6 bases; bases outside gene matches: 4. Germline values: CDR1 SNHLY, CDR2 FYNNEI. The CDR3 has 14 residues. CDR3 region: CASSEDRGLLEQYF. CDR3 DNA: TGTGCCAGCAGTGAAGACAGGGGGCTTCTCGAGCAGTACTTC.

The J gene is TRBJ2-7, the V gene TRBV6-1; 7 bases match TRBD1. V dropped 6 bases and J dropped 7; count of bases not matched to a gene: 15. Germline assignment: CDR1 MNHNS and CDR2 SASEGT. CDR3 size: 15 residues. CDR3 residues: CASRLGGSGWREQYF. DNA for the CDR3: TGTGCCAGCAGACTAGGGGGCTCGGGTTGGAGGGAGCAGTACTTC.

This clonotype was counted between two and nine times. This chain connects TRBV5-1 to TRBJ2-3, with 8 bases matching TRBD2. Germline V gives CDR1 SGHRS, CDR2 YFSETQ. The CDR3 consists of 15 residues. The trim removed 3 bases at V and 2 bases at J, leaving 5 bases unmatched. CDR3 amino acids: CASSSLAGDTDTQYF. For the CDR3, the DNA is TGCGCCAGCAGCTCCCTAGCGGGCGACACAGATACGCAGTATTTT. Drawing the rest from reference TRBV5-1 and TRBJ2-3, the complete variable domain is KAGVTQTPRYLIKTRGQQVTLSCSPISGHRSVSWYQQTPGQGLQFLFEYFSETQRNKGNFPGRFSGRQFSNSRSEMNVSTLELGDSALYLCASSSLAGDTDTQYFGPGTRLTVL.

The genes are TRBV5-6 and TRBJ2-4, with D perhaps given as TRBD1 or TRBD2 (5 bases each). The germline V gene has CDR1 SGHDT and CDR2 YYEEEE. This CDR3 has 15 residues. The ends were cut back, 6 bases at V and 0 bases at J, with 13 bases in the middle. CDR3 sequence reads: CASIGTLQAKNIQYF. The DNA for the CDR3 is TGTGCCAGCATCGGGACGTTACAAGCCAAAAACATTCAGTACTTC.

About this clonotype: The CDR3 does not close with the conserved phenylalanine or tryptophan, likely indicating a read error. The V gene is TRBV14, the J gene TRBJ1-4; 10 bases align to TRBD1. This CDR3 has 16 residues. CDR1 is SGHDN, CDR2 FVKESK, per germline. The trim removed 0 bases at V and 4 bases at J, leaving 2 bases unmatched. The CDR3 sequence is CASSQETGGHNEKLFY. CDR3 in DNA: TGTGCCAGCAGCCAAGAGACAGGGGGCCATAATGAAAAACTGTTTTAT.